Following are 7 T cell receptor beta chains from one sample sequenced in a study of monozygotic twins with inflammatory bowel disease (dated by TCRdb to between 2018 and 2020). The library was made by 5' RACE. Reads for this sample came from an Illumina HiSeq 2500. TCRdb reprocessed the reads; each CDR3 protein sequence makes one entry, and DNA is unavailable. The sample's own table lists hundreds of thousands of distinct CDR3 sequences. The ten largest clones capture 2% to 2.5% of the sample. The source material was blood. The receptors were gathered from a human donor with ulcerative colitis or Crohn's disease, or a healthy co-twin of an affected twin (not recorded which).

The genes are TRBV2 and TRBJ2-7; TCRdb's assignment of TRBD1 cannot be checked, as there is no DNA. The germline V gene has CDR1 SNHLY and CDR2 FYNNEI. There are 13 residues in the CDR3. CDR3 loop: CASSAGVGSEQYF.

J is TRBJ1-1 and V is TRBV6-5. Per the germline V gene, CDR1 is MNHEY and CDR2 is SVGAGI. The CDR3 length is 12 residues. The CDR3 here is CAGRGPNTEAFF.

The genes are TRBV4-3 and TRBJ1-2. This CDR3 spans 15 amino acids. The germline CDR1 and CDR2 sequences are LGHNA and YSLEER. CDR3 protein: CASSRLTTDNYGYTF.

V and J are TRBV5-1 and TRBJ2-7; no DNA is available, so the TRBD1 call from TCRdb remains unchecked. Per germline, CDR1 SGHRS and CDR2 YFSETQ. The CDR3 consists of 14 residues. The CDR3: CASSPGVGGYEQYF.

The chain couples TRBV4-1 to TRBJ2-2. Germline V gene sequence: CDR1 MGHRA, CDR2 YSYEKL. The CDR3 runs 15 residues. This chain's CDR3 is CASSQGILNTGELFF.

This chain connects TRBV5-4 to TRBJ2-4; TCRdb gives TRBD1 as the D gene, but with no DNA this cannot be confirmed. The length of the CDR3 is 17 residues. CDR1 is SGHNT and CDR2 is YYREEE in the germline V gene (reference sequence). The CDR3 loop is CASSSLSAGTGLNIQYF.

The chain joins TRBV7-2 to TRBJ2-7; the D gene TCRdb calls, TRBD1, cannot be checked with no DNA. Germline assignment: CDR1 SGHTA and CDR2 FQGNSA. The CDR3 contains 17 residues. CDR3 loop: CASSPEGANVRATEQYF.